A single sample is the source of the 19 T cell receptor beta chains below, sequenced in a study of PD-1 blockade in classical Hodgkin lymphoma. Profiled with immunoSEQ multiplex PCR; TCRdb holds only in-frame clones, not every one. The sample contains roughly 68,000 clones, more than 85% of which appear only once. Time point of the sample: newly diagnosed, previously untreated cHL patient sample. The material sequenced was peripheral blood mononuclear cells (PBMCs). These receptors originate from a human donor with classical Hodgkin lymphoma.

The V gene is TRBV28, the J gene TRBJ2-3; the match to TRBD2 covers 11 bases. This CDR3 has 17 amino acids. V was clipped by 0 bases and J by 6 bases; unmatched bases: 8. The germline gives CDR1 MDHEN, CDR2 SYDVKM. The chain's CDR3 is CASSLWLAGGPGDTQYF. CDR3 DNA: TGTGCCAGCAGTTTATGGTTAGCGGGAGGGCCGGGGGATACGCAGTATTTT.

In the case of this clone: One end of the junction is discordant with germline, which a read error may explain. J is TRBJ2-7 and V is TRBV5-6, with 7 nucleotides matching TRBD1. Germline CDR1 and CDR2: SGHDT and YYEEEE. The CDR3 has 11 amino acids. The CDR3 region is CASRLGQAVIF. For the CDR3, the DNA is TGTGCCAGCAGACTCGGACAGGCCGTGATCTTC. Complete variable domain (other parts from reference TRBV5-6 and TRBJ2-7): DAGVTQSPTHLIKTRGQQVTLRCSPKSGHDTVSWYQQALGQGPQFIFQYYEEEERQRGNFPDRFSGHQFPNYSSELNVNALLLGDSALYLCASRLGQAVIFGPGTRLTVT.

DNA for the CDR3: TGCGCCAGCAGCTTGGTGTCTAGCGGAAACAATGAGCAGTTCTTC. Amino acid sequence: CASSLVSSGNNEQFF. The chain carries TRBV5-1 and TRBJ2-1; TRBD2 agrees at 7 bases. CDR3 size: 15 residues. V lost 0 bases and J lost 5; bases outside the gene matches: 5. The germline V gene has CDR1 SGHRS and CDR2 YFSETQ.

The chain recombines TRBV9 with TRBJ1-4; no definite D call. Per germline, CDR1 SGDLS and CDR2 YYNGEE. The CDR3 runs to 16 residues. Trimming pared 3 bases from V and 3 bases from J, leaving 15 bases between. The CDR3 DNA sequence: TGTGCCAGCAGCGGAGGGAATCTTCTCTCTAATGAAAAACTGTTTTTT. Residues: CASSGGNLLSNEKLFF. The variable domain in full, with the rest retrieved from reference TRBV9 and TRBJ1-4, is DSGVTQTPKHLITATGQRVTLRCSPRSGDLSVYWYQQSLDQGLQFLIQYYNGEERAKGNILERFSAQQFPDLHSELNLSSLELGDSALYFCASSGGNLLSNEKLFFGSGTQLSVL.

The V and J genes are TRBV10-1 and TRBJ1-5; TRBD1 is a possible D gene (6 bases). There are 17 residues in the CDR3. The germline gives CDR1 WNHNN, CDR2 SYGVQD (reference sequence). Trimming took 4 bases from V and 4 from J, leaving 20 bases between them. CDR3 loop: CASSASQGLTSNQPQHF. Written as DNA, the CDR3 is TGCGCCAGCAGTGCCTCCCAGGGGTTAACATCAAATCAGCCCCAGCATTTT.

The CDR3 DNA follows: TGTGCCATCAGTGATCAGGGAAACTATGGCTACACCTTC. Translating gives CAISDQGNYGYTF. This chain uses TRBV10-3 with TRBJ1-2; a possible D gene is TRBD1 (5 bases). The V and J ends lost 3 bases and 2 bases respectively, with 7 bases between them. The CDR3 is 13 amino acids. Per the germline V gene, CDR1 is ENHRY and CDR2 is SYGVKD.

The chain carries TRBV18 and TRBJ2-2, with 9 bases lining up with TRBD2. The CDR3 totals 17 residues. In germline, CDR1 is KGHSH, CDR2 LQKENI. With V trimmed by 2 bases and J by 7 bases, 11 bases remained unmatched. Here the CDR3 DNA reads TGTGCCAGCTCACCAATGCGGGAGGGCCCCCGAGGCGGGGAGCTGTTTTTT. Residues: CASSPMREGPRGGELFF.

This sequence joins TRBV4-1 and TRBJ1-4, with 9 bases aligning to TRBD1. Germline V gene lookup returns CDR1 MGHRA and CDR2 YSYEKL. The CDR3 runs 15 residues. J gave up 6 bases and V 6 bases, and 8 bases lay outside the gene matches. The CDR3 region has the DNA TGCGCCAGCAGTCGACCGGGACAGGGTGATGAAAAACTGTTTTTT. Residues: CASSRPGQGDEKLFF.

The V call is TRBV25-1, the J call TRBJ2-7; D ambiguous. This CDR3 is 14 amino acids long. V lost 1 base, J lost 1 base, and 8 bases lay in between. Germline CDR1 is MGHDK and CDR2 is SYGVNS. Here the CDR3 DNA reads TGTGCCAGCAGTGAATCGAAGGGTTCCTACGAGCAGTACTTC. Encoded protein: CASSESKGSYEQYF.

J is TRBJ2-7 and V is TRBV5-3, with 9 nucleotides matching TRBD2. TRBV5-3 is assigned to the ORF class and has an uncertain function. CDR3 length: 15 amino acids. V lost 1 base, J lost 4 bases, and 6 bases stayed unmatched. CDR3 DNA sequence: TGTGCCAGAAGCTTGCTTAGCGGGAGCTCTTACGAGCAGTACTTC. It encodes CARSLLSGSSYEQYF.

The CDR3 reads CASSSTGHYTDTQYF. DNA for the CDR3: TGTGCCAGCAGCTCGACGGGACATTACACAGATACGCAGTATTTT. The chain employs TRBV7-3 and TRBJ2-3, with TRBD1 as a possible D gene (6 bases). Germline assignment: CDR1 SGHTA and CDR2 FQGTGA. This CDR3 comprises 15 residues. Trimming took off 4 bases at V and 2 bases at J, with 13 bases between the two ends.

This clone was seen once. The V and J genes are TRBV9 and TRBJ2-7, with D perhaps matching TRBD1 (5 bases). The germline V gene has CDR1 SGDLS and CDR2 YYNGEE. Trimming pared 3 bases from V and 8 bases from J, leaving 12 bases between. The CDR3 is 12 residues long. The CDR3: CASSAFTGQQYF. The CDR3 DNA is TGTGCCAGCAGCGCGTTTACAGGCCAGCAGTACTTC.

The rearrangement uses TRBV5-1 and TRBJ2-1; 9 bases agree with TRBD2. Germline CDR1 is SGHRS and CDR2 is YFSETQ. The V and J ends lost 4 bases and 4 bases, in that order; junction bases with no gene match: 6. The CDR3 sequence is 15 residues long. CDR3 region: CASSRVSGGYNEQFF. For the CDR3, the DNA is TGCGCCAGCAGCCGTGTCAGCGGGGGGTACAATGAGCAGTTCTTC.

V gene TRBV10-3 combines with J gene TRBJ2-1; a weak D match, TRBD2 (6 bases). This CDR3 has 14 residues. Per the germline V gene, CDR1 is ENHRY and CDR2 is SYGVKD. Deletions cut 10 bases from V and 4 bases from J, with 17 bases between. CDR3 sequence: CASGVGTSYNEQFF. In nucleotides, the CDR3 is TGTGCCAGCGGCGTGGGGACTTCATACAATGAGCAGTTCTTC.

The chain combines TRBV28 with TRBJ2-2, with TRBD2 identical over 8 bases. There are 15 residues in the CDR3. Germline loops: CDR1 MDHEN, CDR2 SYDVKM. Germline trimming cut 5 bases from V and 6 bases from J; bases unmatched to any gene: 8. As DNA, the CDR3 is TGTGCCAGCAGTCCAGGCGCAGCGGGGGCCGGGGAGCTGTTTTTT. It translates to CASSPGAAGAGELFF.

The genes are TRBV18 and TRBJ1-1; the D gene is possibly TRBD1 (5 bases). The CDR3 contains 15 residues. From germline, CDR1 is KGHSH and CDR2 LQKENI. V lost 4 bases, J lost 7 bases, and 19 bases lay in between. The CDR3 sequence is CASSLGDPGPLEAFF. The CDR3 DNA follows: TGTGCCAGCTCACTGGGGGACCCGGGACCCCTTGAAGCTTTCTTT.

The chain carries TRBV5-1 and TRBJ1-5; a possible D gene is TRBD1 (6 bases). V lost 3 bases, J lost 4 bases, and 14 bases lay in between. CDR1 SGHRS and CDR2 YFSETQ come from the germline V gene. The CDR3 runs to 15 residues. CDR3 sequence: CASSWDGTRNQPQHF. CDR3 nucleotide sequence: TGCGCCAGCAGCTGGGACGGGACACGGAATCAGCCCCAGCATTTT.

This chain connects TRBV28 to TRBJ2-3; 13 nucleotides align to TRBD2. The CDR3 runs to 18 residues. Germline V gene sequence: CDR1 MDHEN, CDR2 SYDVKM. After removal of 6 bases from V and 0 bases from J, the junction contained 9 bases not matched to a gene. This CDR3 is CASSRPGLAGPSTDTQYF. The CDR3 DNA sequence: TGTGCCAGCAGCAGACCGGGACTAGCGGGGCCTAGCACAGATACGCAGTATTTT.

The chain links TRBV9 to TRBJ2-3; D perhaps matches TRBD2 (5 bases). CDR1 is SGDLS and CDR2 is YYNGEE in the germline V gene. The CDR3 consists of 16 residues. The ends were cut back, 0 bases at V and 2 bases at J, with 13 bases in the middle. In DNA, the CDR3 is TGTGCCAGCAGCGTAGCAGAGGGCCTGTCCACAGATACGCAGTATTTT. Translation: CASSVAEGLSTDTQYF.